Listed below are T cell receptor beta chains from one sample, sequenced in a study of control samples from healthy donors and cancer patients. Using immunoSEQ multiplex PCR, the repertoire was profiled, and TCRdb retains in-frame clones only, with some absent. The sample lists some 130,000 clones; just over 90% were seen once. Material: PBMCs. These receptor sequences come from a man between 50 and 59 years old with head and neck cancer. Each CDR3 is given with its conserved first and last residue. D genes are given only for firm matches. The size of a clone is reported for some rows only, either as once, few or many, or as a class for expanded clones.

d_call j_call clone_size v_call cdr3_aa cdr3_nt
. TRBJ1-3 . TRBV5-1 CASSLGGQGNTIYF TGCGCCAGCAGCTTGGGCGGACAAGGAAACACCATATATTTT
TRBD2 TRBJ2-1 . TRBV7-2 CASSALAGGRSSYNEQFF TGTGCCAGCAGCGCTCTAGCGGGGGGGAGGAGCTCCTACAATGAGCAGTTCTTC
. TRBJ1-3 . TRBV28 CVLSQGEDSGNTIYF TGTGTCCTAAGTCAGGGAGAAGACTCTGGAAACACCATATATTTT
. TRBJ1-3 few TRBV29-1 CSVEAWDGNTIYF TGCAGCGTTGAAGCCTGGGACGGAAACACCATATATTTT
TRBD2 TRBJ2-7 . TRBV20-1 CSASLSGVYEQYF TGCAGTGCTAGTCTCAGCGGGGTATACGAGCAGTACTTC
. TRBJ1-1 . TRBV11-2 CATVYSAGNTEAFF TGTGCCACAGTTTACTCGGCGGGGAACACTGAAGCTTTCTTT
TRBD2 TRBJ2-1 . TRBV7-2 CASRISGGAPNEQFF TGTGCCAGCAGGATCAGCGGGGGGGCCCCCAATGAGCAGTTCTTC
. TRBJ2-3 . TRBV5-4 CASSLNGGDTDTQYF TGTGCCAGCAGCTTGAACGGTGGTGACACAGATACGCAGTATTTT
. TRBJ2-5 . TRBV5-4 CASSFRGGRTQYF TGTGCCAGCAGCTTTCGAGGGGGAAGGACCCAGTACTTC
TRBD2 TRBJ2-3 . TRBV6-2/TRBV6-3 CASSGGGRTDTQYF TGTGCCAGCAGTGGCGGGGGGCGTACAGATACGCAGTATTTT
. TRBJ1-3 . TRBV4-3 CASSQDFGGNTIYF TGCGCCAGCAGCCAAGATTTCGGTGGGAACACCATATATTTT
. TRBJ2-7 . TRBV2 CASRREQTDSYEQYF TGTGCCAGCAGGAGAGAACAAACTGACTCCTACGAGCAGTACTTC